The present TCR beta chain was sequenced within a study of metastatic and nonmetastatic thyroid tumors. At the level of the study: Repertoires from malignant and benign thyroid patients were compared across blood and tumor or nodule tissue.

Notes on the study in general: According to reports, the diversity of TCR beta was significantly higher in malignant thyroid tumors than in benign nodules, and this held in both blood and tumor samples.

Remarks on this clone: What it binds is unknown.

No patient had received any treatment before thyroid surgery. Authors' data handling: Using the CDR3 differences seen across clinicopathological groups, the authors built a distant-metastasis classifier for papillary thyroid cancer, which was meant to discriminate distant-metastatic patients. TCRdb called clones again from the PCR reads with MiXCR. None of the V and J calls come from the authors' own analysis; TCRdb made them. Among more than 40,000 clones listed, roughly 3.1% were seen once. The CDR3 is made up of 15 amino acids. After removal of 7 bases from V and 4 bases from J, the junction contained 9 bases not matched to a gene.

The material sequenced was blood. The chain couples TRBV12-3 or TRBV12-4 to TRBJ2-3; TRBD1 matches 9 bases. The sequence came from a female donor with papillary thyroid cancer or a benign thyroid nodule (not recorded which). Some clones in this sample may be carry-over from other donors' samples. The CDR3, as DNA: TGTGCCAGCACCACCGGGACAGGGTACGCAGATACGCAGTATTTT. Translating gives CASTTGTGYADTQYF.